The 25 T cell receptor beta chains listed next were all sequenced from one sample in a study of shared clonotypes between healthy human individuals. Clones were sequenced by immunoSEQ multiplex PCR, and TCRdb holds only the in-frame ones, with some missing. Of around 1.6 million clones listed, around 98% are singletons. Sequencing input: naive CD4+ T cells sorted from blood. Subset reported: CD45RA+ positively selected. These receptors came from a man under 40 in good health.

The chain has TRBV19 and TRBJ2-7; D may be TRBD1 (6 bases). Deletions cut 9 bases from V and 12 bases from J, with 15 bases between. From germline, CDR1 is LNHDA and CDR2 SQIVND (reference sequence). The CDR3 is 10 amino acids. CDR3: CARPTGTGYF. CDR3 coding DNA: TGTGCCAGGCCCACAGGGACGGGGTACTTC.

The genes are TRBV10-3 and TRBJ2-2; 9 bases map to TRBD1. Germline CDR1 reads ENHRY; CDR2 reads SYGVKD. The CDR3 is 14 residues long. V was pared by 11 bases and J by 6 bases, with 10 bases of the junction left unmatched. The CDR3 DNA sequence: TGTGCCCTCCGGGACAGGGAAGTTGCCGGGGAGCTGTTTTTT. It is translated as CALRDREVAGELFF.

This CDR3 is CASSPRDTYYNEQFF. CDR3 DNA sequence: TGCGCCAGCAGCCCCCGGGACACCTACTACAATGAGCAGTTCTTC. The chain couples TRBV5-1 to TRBJ2-1; D is perhaps TRBD1 (6 bases). Trimming cost V 4 bases and J 3 bases, with 14 bases left between them. The CDR3 is 15 amino acids. Germline V gene sequence: CDR1 SGHRS, CDR2 YFSETQ.

DNA of the CDR3: TGTGCCAGCTCACAACGGAACGTAGCGGGAGCCTACGAGCAGTACTTC. As protein: CASSQRNVAGAYEQYF. The chain is built from TRBV18 and TRBJ2-7; 9 positions agree with TRBD2. The CDR3 runs to 16 residues. V was pared by 4 bases and J by 2 bases, with 9 bases of the junction left unmatched. Looked up from germline, CDR1 is KGHSH and CDR2 is LQKENI.

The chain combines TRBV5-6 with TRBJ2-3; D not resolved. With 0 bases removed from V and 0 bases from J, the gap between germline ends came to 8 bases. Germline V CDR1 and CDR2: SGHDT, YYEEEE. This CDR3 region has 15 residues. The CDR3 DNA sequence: TGTGCCAGCAGCTTGGGAGCGATCAGCACAGATACGCAGTATTTT. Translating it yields CASSLGAISTDTQYF.

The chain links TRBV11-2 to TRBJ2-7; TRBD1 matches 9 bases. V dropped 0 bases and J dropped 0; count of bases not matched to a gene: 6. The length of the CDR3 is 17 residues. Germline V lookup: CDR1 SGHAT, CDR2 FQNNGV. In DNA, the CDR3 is TGTGCCAGCAGCTTAGATAAGGGACAGGGTGGCTCCTACGAGCAGTACTTC. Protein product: CASSLDKGQGGSYEQYF.

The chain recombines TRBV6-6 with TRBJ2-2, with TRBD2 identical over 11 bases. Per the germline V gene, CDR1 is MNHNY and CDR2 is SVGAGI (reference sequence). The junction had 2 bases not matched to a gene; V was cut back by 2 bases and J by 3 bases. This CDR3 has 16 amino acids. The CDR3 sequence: CASSYPGLADTGELFF. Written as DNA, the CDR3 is TGTGCCAGCAGTTACCCGGGACTAGCGGACACCGGGGAGCTGTTTTTT.

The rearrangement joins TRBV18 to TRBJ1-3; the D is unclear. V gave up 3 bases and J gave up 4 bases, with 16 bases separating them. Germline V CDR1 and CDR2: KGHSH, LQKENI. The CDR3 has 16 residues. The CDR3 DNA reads TGTGCCAGCTCACCTCCTACCGTTCCGTCGGGAAACACCATATATTTT. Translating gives CASSPPTVPSGNTIYF.

CDR3 loop: CASSSRTGTSSSYNEQFF. The DNA of the CDR3 is TGCGCCAGCAGTTCCAGGACAGGGACCTCGAGCTCCTACAATGAGCAGTTCTTC. This chain uses TRBV5-1 with TRBJ2-1, with 8 bases that match TRBD1. V lost 5 bases and J lost 0; bases outside the gene matches: 13. This CDR3 is 18 amino acids long. CDR1 is SGHRS and CDR2 is YFSETQ in the germline V gene.

The CDR3 sequence is CASSTEASTDTQYF. CDR3 nucleotide sequence: TGCGCCAGCAGCACGGAAGCCTCCACAGATACGCAGTATTTT. The V and J genes are TRBV5-1 and TRBJ2-3; D gene uncertain. V gave up 4 bases and J gave up 2 bases, with 11 bases separating them. The CDR3 has 14 amino acids. Germline CDR1 reads SGHRS; CDR2 reads YFSETQ.

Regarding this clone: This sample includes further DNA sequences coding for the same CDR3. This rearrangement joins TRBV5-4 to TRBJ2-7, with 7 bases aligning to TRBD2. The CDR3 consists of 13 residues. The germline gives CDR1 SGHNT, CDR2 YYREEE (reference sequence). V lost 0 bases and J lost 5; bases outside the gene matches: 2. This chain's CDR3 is CASSLGLANEQYF. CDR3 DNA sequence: TGTGCCAGCAGCTTGGGACTAGCCAACGAGCAGTACTTC.

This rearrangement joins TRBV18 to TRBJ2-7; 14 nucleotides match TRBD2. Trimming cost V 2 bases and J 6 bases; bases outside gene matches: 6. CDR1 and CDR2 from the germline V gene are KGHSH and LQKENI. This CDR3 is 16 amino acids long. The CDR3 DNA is TGTGCCAGCTCACCAGGACTAGCGGGAGGAAATACCGAGCAGTACTTC. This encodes CASSPGLAGGNTEQYF. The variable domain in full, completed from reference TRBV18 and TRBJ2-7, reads NAGVMQNPRHLVRRRGQEARLRCSPMKGHSHVYWYRQLPEEGLKFMVYLQKENIIDESGMPKERFSAEFPKEGPSILRIQQVVRGDSAAYFCASSPGLAGGNTEQYFGPGTRLTVT.

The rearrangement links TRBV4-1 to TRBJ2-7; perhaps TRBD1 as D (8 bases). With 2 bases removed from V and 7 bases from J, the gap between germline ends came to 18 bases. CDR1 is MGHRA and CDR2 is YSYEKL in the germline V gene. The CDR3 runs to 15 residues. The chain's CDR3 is CASSQTGGVSGEQYF. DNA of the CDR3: TGCGCCAGCAGCCAAACAGGGGGGGTCTCCGGGGAGCAGTACTTC.

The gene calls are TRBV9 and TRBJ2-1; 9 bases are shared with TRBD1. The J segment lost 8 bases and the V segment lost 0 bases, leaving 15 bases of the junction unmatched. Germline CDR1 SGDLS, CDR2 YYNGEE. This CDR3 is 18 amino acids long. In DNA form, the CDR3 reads TGTGCCAGCAGCGTAGTAGGGTTCGGGACAGGGACCCTCGATGAGCAGTTCTTC. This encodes CASSVVGFGTGTLDEQFF.

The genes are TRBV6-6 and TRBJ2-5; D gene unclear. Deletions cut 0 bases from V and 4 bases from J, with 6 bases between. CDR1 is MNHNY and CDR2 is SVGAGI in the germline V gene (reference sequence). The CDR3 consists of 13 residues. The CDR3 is CASSYSSSETQYF. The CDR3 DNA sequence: TGTGCCAGCAGTTACTCAAGTTCAGAGACCCAGTACTTC.

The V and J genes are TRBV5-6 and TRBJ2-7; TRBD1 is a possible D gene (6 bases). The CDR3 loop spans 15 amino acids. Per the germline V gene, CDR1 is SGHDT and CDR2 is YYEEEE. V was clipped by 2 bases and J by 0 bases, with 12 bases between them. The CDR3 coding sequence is TGTGCCAGCAGCTTCAGGGGCGCCCGCTCCTACGAGCAGTACTTC. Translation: CASSFRGARSYEQYF.

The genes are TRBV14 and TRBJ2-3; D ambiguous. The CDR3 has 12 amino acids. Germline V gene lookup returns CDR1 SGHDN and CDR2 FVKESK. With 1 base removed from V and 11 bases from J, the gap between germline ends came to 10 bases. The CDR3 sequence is CASSQVYSEQYF. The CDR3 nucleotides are TGTGCCAGCAGCCAAGTTTACAGTGAGCAGTATTTT.

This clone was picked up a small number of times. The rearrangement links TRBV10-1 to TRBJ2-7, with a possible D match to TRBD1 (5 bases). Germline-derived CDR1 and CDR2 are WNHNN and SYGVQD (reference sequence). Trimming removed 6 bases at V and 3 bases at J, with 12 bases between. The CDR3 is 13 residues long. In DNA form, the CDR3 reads TGCGCCAGCAGCGGACATATCAGCTACGAGCAGTACTTC. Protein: CASSGHISYEQYF.

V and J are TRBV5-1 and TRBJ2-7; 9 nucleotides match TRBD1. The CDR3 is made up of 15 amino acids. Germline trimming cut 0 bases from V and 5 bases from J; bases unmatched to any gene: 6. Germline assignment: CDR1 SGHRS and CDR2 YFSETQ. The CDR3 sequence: CASSLVGQGGDEQYF. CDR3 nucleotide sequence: TGCGCCAGCAGCTTGGTGGGACAGGGTGGCGACGAGCAGTACTTC.

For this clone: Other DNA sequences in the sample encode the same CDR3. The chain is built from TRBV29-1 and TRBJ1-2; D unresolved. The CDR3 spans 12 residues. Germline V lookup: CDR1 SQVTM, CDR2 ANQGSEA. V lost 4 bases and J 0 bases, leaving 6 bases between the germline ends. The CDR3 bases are TGCAGCGTTGGTTACTCTAACTATGGCTACACCTTC. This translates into CSVGYSNYGYTF.

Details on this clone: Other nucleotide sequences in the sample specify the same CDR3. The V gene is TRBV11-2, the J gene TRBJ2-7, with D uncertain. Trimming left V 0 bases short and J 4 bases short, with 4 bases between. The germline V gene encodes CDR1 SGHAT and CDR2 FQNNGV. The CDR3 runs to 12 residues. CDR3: CASSLDFYEQYF. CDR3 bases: TGTGCCAGCAGCTTAGACTTTTACGAGCAGTACTTC. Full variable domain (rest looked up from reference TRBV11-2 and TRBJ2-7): EAGVAQSPRYKIIEKRQSVAFWCNPISGHATLYWYQQILGQGPKLLIQFQNNGVVDDSQLPKDRFSAERLKGVDSTLKIQPAKLEDSAVYLCASSLDFYEQYFGPGTRLTVT.

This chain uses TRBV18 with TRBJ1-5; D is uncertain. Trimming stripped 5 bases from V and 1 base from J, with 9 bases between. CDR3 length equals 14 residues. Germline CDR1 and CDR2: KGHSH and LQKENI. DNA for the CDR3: TGTGCCAGCTCAGGACCCCTAAGCAATCAGCCCCAGCATTTT. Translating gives CASSGPLSNQPQHF.

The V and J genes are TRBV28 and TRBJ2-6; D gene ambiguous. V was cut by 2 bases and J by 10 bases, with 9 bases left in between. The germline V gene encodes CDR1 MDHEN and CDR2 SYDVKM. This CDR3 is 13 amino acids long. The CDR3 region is CASSLLGINVLTF. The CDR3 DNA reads TGTGCCAGCAGTTTACTAGGTATTAACGTCCTGACTTTC. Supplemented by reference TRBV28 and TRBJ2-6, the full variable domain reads DVKVTQSSRYLVKRTGEKVFLECVQDMDHENMFWYRQDPGLGLRLIYFSYDVKMKEKGDIPEGYSVSREKKERFSLILESASTNQTSMYLCASSLLGINVLTFGAGSRLTVL.

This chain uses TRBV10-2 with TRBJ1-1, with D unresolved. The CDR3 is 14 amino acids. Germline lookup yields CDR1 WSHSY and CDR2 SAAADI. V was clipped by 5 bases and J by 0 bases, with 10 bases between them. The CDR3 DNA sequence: TGCGCCAGCAGTTATCGGCAGATGAACACTGAAGCTTTCTTT. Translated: CASSYRQMNTEAFF.

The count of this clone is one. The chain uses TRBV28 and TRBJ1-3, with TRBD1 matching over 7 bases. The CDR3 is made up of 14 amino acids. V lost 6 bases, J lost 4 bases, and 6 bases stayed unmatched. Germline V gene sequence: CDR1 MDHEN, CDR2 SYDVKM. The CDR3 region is CASREQGRGNTIYF. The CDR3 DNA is TGTGCCAGCAGAGAACAGGGGCGCGGAAACACCATATATTTT.